Below are 21 T cell receptor beta chains sequenced from a single sample in a study of lymphopenia after photon versus proton radiotherapy. Method: immunoSEQ multiplex PCR; TCRdb's copy keeps in-frame clones and lacks some. The table has about 160,000 clones, roughly nine tenths seen once; the top ten hold about 4.4%. The starting material was peripheral blood, obtained from a patient treated with photon-based radiotherapy. These receptors all come from a man in his fifties or sixties with gastric cancer.

Turning to this clone: In the same sample, other DNA sequences code for this CDR3. The chain joins TRBV7-2 to TRBJ1-4; the D is unclear. The germline gives CDR1 SGHTA, CDR2 FQGNSA. The CDR3 contains 14 residues. With 1 base removed from V and 3 bases from J, the gap between germline ends came to 6 bases. The DNA for the CDR3 is TGTGCCAGCAGCTTAGGTCAAGCTAATGAAAAACTGTTTTTT. Its translation is CASSLGQANEKLFF.

This chain uses TRBV12-5 with TRBJ1-2; tentative D call: TRBD1 (6 bases). CDR3 length: 14 residues. The germline V gene encodes CDR1 LGHNT and CDR2 FRNRAP. V was clipped by 3 bases and J by 7 bases, with 15 bases between them. The CDR3 sequence: CASGLPGRGSGYTF. DNA for the CDR3: TGTGCTAGTGGTTTACCCGGCAGGGGATCTGGCTACACCTTC.

This chain uses TRBV6-6 with TRBJ1-5; D remains unclear. V lost 2 bases to trimming and J lost 0 bases, with 8 bases between them. This CDR3 contains 15 residues. Germline CDR1 MNHNY, CDR2 SVGAGI (reference sequence). CDR3 amino acids: CASSYGRNSNQPQHF. The CDR3 DNA is TGTGCCAGCAGTTACGGACGGAATAGCAATCAGCCCCAGCATTTT.

The J gene is TRBJ2-5, the V gene TRBV6-6; TRBD1 or TRBD2 may be the D gene (5 bases each). V lost 4 bases and J lost 1, with 13 bases in between. The V gene's germline CDR1 is MNHNY and CDR2 SVGAGI (reference sequence). The CDR3 is 15 amino acids. CDR3 nucleotides: TGTGCCAGCAGTTTACCGGGACGGATCCAAGAGACCCAGTACTTC. As protein: CASSLPGRIQETQYF.

The rearrangement joins TRBV15 to TRBJ2-5; the match to TRBD1 covers 10 bases. From germline, CDR1 is LNHNV and CDR2 YYDKDF (reference sequence). V shed 0 bases, J shed 5 bases, and the junction held 12 bases outside the gene matches. The CDR3 spans 18 residues. CDR3 nucleotides: TGTGCCACCAGCAGAGATTTAGGACGACAGGGGGCGCGGGAGACCCAGTACTTC. It encodes CATSRDLGRQGARETQYF.

J is TRBJ2-3 and V is TRBV19, with 16 bases lining up with TRBD2. J was trimmed by 5 bases and V by 4 bases; bases with no gene match: 6. The CDR3 is 17 amino acids. Germline V CDR1 and CDR2: LNHDA, SQIVND (reference sequence). CDR3 region: CASSTGTSGRAKDTQYF. The CDR3 DNA reads as TGTGCCAGTAGTACGGGGACTAGCGGGAGGGCCAAAGATACGCAGTATTTT.

The rearrangement links TRBV7-7 to TRBJ1-4; D is uncertain. V lost 1 base to trimming and J lost 8 bases, with 8 bases between them. The CDR3 covers 13 residues. CDR1 and CDR2 from the germline V gene are SSHAT and FNYEAQ (reference sequence). CDR3 in amino acids: CASSLEGGEKLFF. The CDR3 nucleotides are TGTGCCAGCAGCTTAGAGGGAGGAGAAAAACTGTTTTTT.

The chain combines TRBV28 with TRBJ1-5, with D hard to call. Germline assignment: CDR1 MDHEN and CDR2 SYDVKM. The CDR3 extends over 13 amino acids. With 6 bases removed from V and 7 bases from J, the gap between germline ends came to 13 bases. The CDR3 is CASRKREIQPQHF. The CDR3 region has the DNA TGTGCCAGCAGGAAGAGGGAAATCCAGCCCCAGCATTTT.

The chain recombines TRBV11-3 with TRBJ2-2, with TRBD2 matching 15 bases. This CDR3 comprises 20 residues. The ends lost 0 bases at V and 6 bases at J; junction bases unmatched: 11. CDR1 is SGHNT, CDR2 YENEEA, per germline. The CDR3 DNA reads as TGTGCCAGCAGCTTAGATCTTGGACTAGCGGGAGGGGAAAACTCCGGGGAGCTGTTTTTT. As protein: CASSLDLGLAGGENSGELFF.

This clone has only one observation. The chain has TRBV6-1 and TRBJ2-7, with 7 positions matching TRBD1. V lost 6 bases and J lost 2; bases outside the gene matches: 10. The CDR3 has 15 residues. Germline assignment: CDR1 MNHNS and CDR2 SASEGT. CDR3 protein: CASSLYPGQTYEQYF. CDR3 bases: TGTGCCAGCAGCCTATATCCGGGACAGACCTACGAGCAGTACTTC.

This chain connects TRBV5-1 to TRBJ2-6; possible D gene TRBD2, 6 bases. The CDR3 contains 15 residues. CDR1 SGHRS and CDR2 YFSETQ come from the germline V gene. With 9 bases removed from V and 0 bases from J, the gap between germline ends came to 13 bases. The CDR3 loop is CATEPGGSGANVLTF. As DNA, the CDR3 is TGCGCCACCGAGCCCGGGGGCTCTGGGGCCAACGTCCTGACTTTC.

CDR3 sequence: CAISLAGTSGEQYF. CDR3 DNA: TGTGCCATCAGTTTAGCGGGAACCTCTGGGGAGCAGTACTTC. This chain uses TRBV10-3 with TRBJ2-7, with 8 bases fitting TRBD2. The ends lost 5 bases at V and 7 bases at J; junction bases unmatched: 10. CDR3 length: 14 amino acids. Germline assignment: CDR1 ENHRY and CDR2 SYGVKD.

The CDR3 here is CASKEQGGYEQYF. The CDR3 nucleotides read TGTGCCAGTAAGGAACAGGGTGGATACGAGCAGTACTTC. The chain combines TRBV19 with TRBJ2-7, with TRBD1 as a possible D gene (6 bases). In germline, CDR1 is LNHDA, CDR2 SQIVND (reference sequence). Deletions cut 7 bases from V and 4 bases from J, with 14 bases between. The CDR3 runs to 13 residues. Full variable domain (rest looked up from reference TRBV19 and TRBJ2-7): DGGITQSPKYLFRKEGQNVTLSCEQNLNHDAMYWYRQDPGQGLRLIYYSQIVNDFQKGDIAEGYSVSREKKESFPLTVTSAQKNPTAFYLCASKEQGGYEQYFGPGTRLTVT.

The CDR3 reads CASKTHGSWTGELFF. The CDR3 coding sequence is TGTGCCAGCAAAACCCACGGTAGTTGGACCGGGGAGCTGTTTTTT. This chain connects TRBV19 to TRBJ2-2; the D is unclear. CDR3 size: 15 residues. Germline CDR1 is LNHDA and CDR2 is SQIVND (reference sequence). Deletions cut 9 bases from V and 5 bases from J, with 19 bases between.

This chain links TRBV6-6 with TRBJ2-1; possible D gene TRBD1, 6 bases. Trimming stripped 2 bases from V and 5 bases from J, with 7 bases between. The CDR3 has 13 amino acids. Germline CDR1 is MNHNY and CDR2 is SVGAGI (reference sequence). CDR3 bases: TGTGCCAGCAGTTACGGGACAAACAATGAGCAGTTCTTC. Translated: CASSYGTNNEQFF.

This chain connects TRBV28 to TRBJ2-1; 12 positions agree with TRBD2. V shed 5 bases, J shed 1 base, and the junction held 6 bases outside the gene matches. The germline V gene has CDR1 MDHEN and CDR2 SYDVKM. This CDR3 has 17 amino acids. The CDR3 reads CASSSWTSGVSYNEQFF. For the CDR3, the DNA is TGTGCCAGCAGTAGTTGGACTAGCGGGGTGTCCTACAATGAGCAGTTCTTC.

J is TRBJ2-7 and V is TRBV5-1; D is undetermined. The CDR3 totals 13 residues. Germline CDR1 and CDR2: SGHRS and YFSETQ. Deletions cut 0 bases from V and 7 bases from J, with 11 bases between. The CDR3 spells CASSLALMGEQYF. CDR3 in DNA: TGCGCCAGCAGCTTGGCCCTAATGGGGGAGCAGTACTTC.

J is TRBJ1-5 and V is TRBV7-9; D is uncertain. Germline V gene data show CDR1 as SEHNR and CDR2 as FQNEAQ (reference sequence). V shed 5 bases and J shed 7 bases, with 12 bases lying between them. The CDR3 runs to 13 residues. The CDR3 bases are TGTGCCAGCAGCCTTGCGGCGGACCAGCCCCAGCATTTT. Residues: CASSLAADQPQHF.

This clone was counted once. The V call is TRBV6-5, the J call TRBJ2-7, with D hard to call. This CDR3 comprises 15 residues. Per germline, CDR1 MNHEY and CDR2 SVGAGI. V shed 0 bases and J shed 2 bases, with 11 bases lying between them. The DNA for the CDR3 is TGTGCCAGCAGTTACTCGGGTAGCAGGACCTACGAGCAGTACTTC. Translating it yields CASSYSGSRTYEQYF.

The CDR3 DNA reads TGTGCCAGCAGTCCACATCCGCAGGGAAACACCATATATTTT. It translates to CASSPHPQGNTIYF. This chain links TRBV28 with TRBJ1-3; D gene unclear. V was pared by 5 bases and J by 4 bases, with 12 bases between. The CDR3 totals 14 residues. CDR1 MDHEN and CDR2 SYDVKM come from the germline V gene.

V and J are TRBV7-9 and TRBJ1-2, with D hard to call. The V gene lost 5 bases and the J gene lost 8 bases, with 12 bases spanning the gap. From germline, CDR1 is SEHNR and CDR2 FQNEAQ (reference sequence). The CDR3 totals 12 residues. The CDR3: CASSIATFGYTF. Written as DNA, the CDR3 is TGTGCCAGCAGCATCGCGACATTCGGCTACACCTTC.